One and the same sample provided the 22 T cell receptor beta chains below, sequenced in a study of graft-versus-host responses after intestinal transplantation (dated by TCRdb to the early 2020s). Their antigens are not known. Libraries came from the immunoSEQ multiplex PCR assay. As stored in TCRdb, this immuneACCESS dataset retains in-frame rearrangements with V and J assigned. A fraction of the clones does not appear; measured against another copy, unresolved V genes explain less than half of the discrepancy, and the remainder lacks a known reason. The sample table contains over 100,000 clones; only one count was recorded for more than 75% of them. About 1% of the sample lies in the top ten. The time point label of this sample denotes: cells obtained before transplantation from donor or recipient. Sequenced material: unstimulated CD4+ T cells sorted from spleen or lymph node cells, taken before intestinal transplant. Source of these receptors: a human donor who received an intestinal transplant.

V and J are TRBV11-3 and TRBJ1-1; 9 positions agree with TRBD1. The CDR3 loop spans 14 amino acids. The V gene end was trimmed by 5 bases and the J gene end by 4 bases; junction bases not matched to a gene: 5. CDR1 is SGHNT, CDR2 YENEEA, per germline. As DNA, the CDR3 is TGTGCCAGCAGCCCTGACAGGGGGTCCACTGAAGCTTTCTTT. Encoded protein: CASSPDRGSTEAFF.

The chain links TRBV7-2 to TRBJ1-6; 7 bases are shared with TRBD1. The germline V gene encodes CDR1 SGHTA and CDR2 FQGNSA. The V and J ends lost 3 bases and 8 bases, in that order; junction bases with no gene match: 4. The CDR3 loop spans 14 amino acids. CDR3 residues: CASSFRDRYSPLHF. The CDR3 nucleotides are TGTGCCAGCAGCTTCCGGGACAGATATTCACCCCTCCACTTT.

The rearrangement joins TRBV18 to TRBJ2-3; D may be TRBD1 or TRBD2 (6 bases each). Per germline, CDR1 KGHSH and CDR2 LQKENI. CDR3 length: 17 amino acids. Trimming stripped 2 bases from V and 0 bases from J, with 15 bases between. CDR3 in amino acids: CASSPKDRGTSTDTQYF. The DNA of the CDR3 is TGTGCCAGCTCACCAAAGGATAGGGGGACTAGCACAGATACGCAGTATTTT.

The genes are TRBV6-6 and TRBJ2-7, with TRBD1 matching 7 bases. CDR1 is MNHNY, CDR2 SVGAGI, per germline (reference sequence). This CDR3 has 15 amino acids. The trim removed 4 bases at V and 0 bases at J, leaving 6 bases unmatched. DNA for the CDR3: TGTGCCAGCAGTTCACCGGGACAGAGCTCCTACGAGCAGTACTTC. Translation: CASSSPGQSSYEQYF.

CDR3 sequence (DNA): TGTGCCAGCGTCACGGGACAGGGGAGGGGTCAGCCCCAGCATTTT. Its protein product is CASVTGQGRGQPQHF. The chain carries TRBV6-5 and TRBJ1-5; TRBD1 aligns across 10 bases. This CDR3 is 15 amino acids long. V shed 8 bases and J 6 bases; nucleotides not matched to a gene: 10. Germline lookup yields CDR1 MNHEY and CDR2 SVGAGI.

The V and J genes are TRBV7-9 and TRBJ1-6; no reliable D call. This CDR3 has 13 amino acids. Germline values: CDR1 SEHNR, CDR2 FQNEAQ (reference sequence). The V gene lost 2 bases and the J gene lost 9 bases, with 8 bases spanning the gap. CDR3 in amino acids: CASSLSSFSPLHF. The DNA for the CDR3 is TGTGCCAGCAGCTTATCTTCCTTTTCACCCCTCCACTTT.

This chain joins TRBV6-5 and TRBJ1-4; 10 bases are a match to TRBD1. The germline V gene has CDR1 MNHEY and CDR2 SVGAGI. CDR3 size: 14 residues. The junction had 2 bases not matched to a gene; V was cut back by 5 bases and J by 5 bases. The CDR3 DNA follows: TGTGCCAGCAGTCCGGGACAGGGGAATGAAAAACTGTTTTTT. It yields the protein CASSPGQGNEKLFF.

The chain has TRBV5-5 and TRBJ2-1, with 11 bases fitting TRBD2. Germline CDR1 reads SGHKS; CDR2 reads YYEKEE (reference sequence). V trimming: 4 bases; J trimming: 1 base; junction bases outside the gene matches: 7. The CDR3 totals 17 residues. CDR3 nucleotides: TGTGCCAGCAGCAGGACTAGCGGGTCGAGGTCCTACAATGAGCAGTTCTTC. This codes for CASSRTSGSRSYNEQFF. Full variable domain (outside the CDR3, taken from reference TRBV5-5 and TRBJ2-1): DAGVTQSPTHLIKTRGQQVTLRCSPISGHKSVSWYQQVLGQGPQFIFQYYEKEERGRGNFPDRFSARQFPNYSSELNVNALLLGDSALYLCASSRTSGSRSYNEQFFGPGTRLTVL.

The genes are TRBV18 and TRBJ1-6; 8 nucleotides line up with TRBD1. This CDR3 region has 15 residues. Germline assignment: CDR1 KGHSH and CDR2 LQKENI. The ends lost 5 bases at V and 4 bases at J; junction bases unmatched: 4. The CDR3 DNA follows: TGTGCCAGCTCAGAGGGACAGGCATATAATTCACCCCTCCACTTT. The encoded protein is CASSEGQAYNSPLHF.

The rearrangement links TRBV7-2 to TRBJ1-2, with 8 nucleotides matching TRBD1. Germline loops: CDR1 SGHTA, CDR2 FQGNSA. This CDR3 comprises 15 residues. The V segment lost 5 bases and the J segment 5 bases; nucleotides outside the gene matches: 10. CDR3 coding DNA: TGTGCCAGCAGCCCCGCCTGGTGGACAGGGTATGGCTACACCTTC. Its translation is CASSPAWWTGYGYTF.

The chain links TRBV6-5 to TRBJ2-7; D is perhaps TRBD2 (6 bases). V lost 5 bases and J 4 bases, leaving 15 bases between the germline ends. The CDR3 is 14 residues long. The V gene's germline CDR1 is MNHEY and CDR2 SVGAGI. Here the CDR3 reads CASSRTSSNYEQYF. Written as DNA, the CDR3 is TGTGCCAGCAGTCGTACTAGCAGCAATTACGAGCAGTACTTC.

The chain carries TRBV10-3 and TRBJ1-2, with TRBD1 matching over 11 bases. V gave up 4 bases and J gave up 1 base; unmatched junction bases: 2. The germline CDR1 and CDR2 sequences are ENHRY and SYGVKD. The CDR3 contains 15 residues. The CDR3 loop is CAISGGTGGNYGYTF. The CDR3 DNA is TGTGCCATCAGTGGGGGGACAGGGGGTAACTATGGCTACACCTTC.

The rearrangement joins TRBV4-2 to TRBJ2-1; no reliable D call. Trimming pared 0 bases from V and 8 bases from J, leaving 17 bases between. This CDR3 region has 16 residues. CDR1 is LGHNA and CDR2 is YNFKEQ in the germline V gene. The CDR3 DNA reads as TGTGCCAGCAGCCAAGATGCAGGCATTAGGTTCGATGAGCAGTTCTTC. Translating it yields CASSQDAGIRFDEQFF.

This clone was seen a single time. The rearrangement links TRBV18 to TRBJ1-2, with D hard to call. V was clipped by 1 base and J by 0 bases, with 6 bases between them. This CDR3 region has 14 residues. Germline assignment: CDR1 KGHSH and CDR2 LQKENI. CDR3 loop: CASSPREPNYGYTF. Here the CDR3 DNA reads TGTGCCAGCTCACCACGAGAACCTAACTATGGCTACACCTTC.

The genes are TRBV18 and TRBJ1-5; D gene ambiguous. V shed 4 bases and J shed 0 bases, with 10 bases lying between them. The CDR3 runs 15 residues. Germline loops: CDR1 KGHSH, CDR2 LQKENI. The CDR3 nucleotides read TGTGCCAGCTCACTACGAGTTCTTAGCAATCAGCCCCAGCATTTT. Its translation is CASSLRVLSNQPQHF.

V usage is TRBV5-1 and J usage is TRBJ1-2; the D is unclear. The V end lost 1 base, the J end lost 2 bases, and 12 bases lay between the germline ends. Germline CDR1 and CDR2: SGHRS and YFSETQ. The CDR3 runs 15 residues. The CDR3 DNA sequence: TGCGCCAGCAGCTTGAGCGTCAGCCAAAACTATGGCTACACCTTC. Translation gives CASSLSVSQNYGYTF.

This clone was seen only once. The gene calls are TRBV4-1 and TRBJ2-2; a possible D gene is TRBD2 (6 bases). Trimming shortened V by 3 bases and J by 5 bases, and 19 bases separated the two germline ends. CDR3 length equals 17 residues. CDR1 MGHRA and CDR2 YSYEKL come from the germline V gene. CDR3 region: CASSHLGGSKTTGELFF. The CDR3 coding sequence is TGCGCCAGCAGCCACCTCGGGGGAAGCAAGACGACCGGGGAGCTGTTTTTT.

The chain combines TRBV11-3 with TRBJ2-7, with a weak D call TRBD2 (5 bases). V lost 0 bases and J 6 bases, leaving 6 bases between the germline ends. Germline values: CDR1 SGHNT, CDR2 YENEEA. CDR3 length: 12 residues. CDR3 protein: CASSLEGSEQYF. DNA for the CDR3: TGTGCCAGCAGCTTAGAGGGGAGCGAGCAGTACTTC.

The V and J genes are TRBV6-5 and TRBJ2-7, with TRBD1 matching over 9 bases. From germline, CDR1 is MNHEY and CDR2 SVGAGI. The J segment lost 0 bases and the V segment lost 4 bases, leaving 7 bases of the junction unmatched. This CDR3 is built from 16 residues. The CDR3 DNA sequence: TGTGCCAGCAGTTCGCACAGGGGGCGAAGCTCCTACGAGCAGTACTTC. This translates into CASSSHRGRSSYEQYF.

This clone was seen only a few times. The chain combines TRBV5-1 with TRBJ2-7; TRBD1 is a possible D gene (5 bases). The CDR3 is made up of 15 amino acids. The germline V gene encodes CDR1 SGHRS and CDR2 YFSETQ. V lost 4 bases and J lost 0, with 14 bases in between. For the CDR3, the DNA is TGCGCCAGCAGCATCGGACACGGACCCTCCTACGAGCAGTACTTC. Amino acid sequence: CASSIGHGPSYEQYF.

As regards this clone: This CDR3 is also generated by other DNA sequences in the sample. The rearrangement links TRBV15 to TRBJ2-7; no definite D call. The germline V gene has CDR1 LNHNV and CDR2 YYDKDF (reference sequence). The V and J ends lost 1 base and 4 bases respectively, with 5 bases between them. This CDR3 contains 12 residues. The CDR3 DNA follows: TGTGCCACCAGCAGAGTGGGTTACGAGCAGTACTTC. Translation gives CATSRVGYEQYF.

The V and J genes are TRBV5-1 and TRBJ2-3; TRBD1 or TRBD2 may be the D gene (5 bases each). Trimming removed 4 bases at V and 5 bases at J, with 11 bases between. Germline CDR1 is SGHRS and CDR2 is YFSETQ. CDR3 length: 13 residues. The CDR3: CASSPRGIDTQYF. The CDR3 region has the DNA TGCGCCAGCAGCCCGAGGGGAATAGATACGCAGTATTTT.